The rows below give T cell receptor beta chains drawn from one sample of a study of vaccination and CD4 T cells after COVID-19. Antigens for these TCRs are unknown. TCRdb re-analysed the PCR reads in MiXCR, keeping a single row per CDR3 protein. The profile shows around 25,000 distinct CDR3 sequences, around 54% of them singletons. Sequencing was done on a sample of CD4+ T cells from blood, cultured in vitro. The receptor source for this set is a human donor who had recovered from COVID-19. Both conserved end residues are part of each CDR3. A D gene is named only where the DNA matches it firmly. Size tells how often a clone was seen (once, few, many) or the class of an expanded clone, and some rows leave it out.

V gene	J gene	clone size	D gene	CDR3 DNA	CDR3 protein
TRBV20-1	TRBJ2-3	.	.	TGCAGTGCTGGGGGCGGAGATACGCAGTATTTT	CSAGGGDTQYF
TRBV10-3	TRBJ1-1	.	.	TGTGCCATCAGTGGTACCACTGAAGCTTTCTTT	CAISGTTEAFF
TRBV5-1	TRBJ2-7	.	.	TGCGCCAGCAGCTTGGATGGGGCCACTTCTTACGAGCAGTACTTC	CASSLDGATSYEQYF
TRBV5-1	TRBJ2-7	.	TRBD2	TGCGCCAGCAGCCCCTGGGTAGCGGGAGCCCTAGACTACGAGCAGTACTTC	CASSPWVAGALDYEQYF
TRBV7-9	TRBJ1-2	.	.	TGTGTCAGCAGCCCCTGGGCGGGGGTAGCTAACTATGGCTACACCTTC	CVSSPWAGVANYGYTF
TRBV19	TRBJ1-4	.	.	TGTGCCAGTAGTACCTTAGGAGGGGCGGGTGAAAAACTGTTTTTT	CASSTLGGAGEKLFF
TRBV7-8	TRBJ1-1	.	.	TGTGCCAGCAGCCCTTTACTGGAGGCGGCTGAAGCTTTCTTT	CASSPLLEAAEAFF
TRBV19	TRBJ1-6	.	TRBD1	TGTGCCAGTAGTGCCGGGGACAGGGCAAGCTCACCCCTCCACTTT	CASSAGDRASSPLHF
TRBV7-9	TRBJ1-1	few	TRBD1	TGTGCCAGCAGCTTAGGACAGGGCACTGAAGCTTTCTTT	CASSLGQGTEAFF
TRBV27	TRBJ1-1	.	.	TGTGCCAGCAGTTCACCCACTGGGGCGTACACTGAAGCTTTCTTT	CASSSPTGAYTEAFF
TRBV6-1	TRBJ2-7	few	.	TGTGCCAGCATCGCGGGCTACGAGCAGTACTTC	CASIAGYEQYF
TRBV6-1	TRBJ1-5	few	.	TGTGCCAGCAGGTTGACATTATCTCAGCCCCAGCATTTT	CASRLTLSQPQHF
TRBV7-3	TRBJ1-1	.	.	TGTGCCAGCCGGGGACGTATGAACACTGAAGCTTTCTTT	CASRGRMNTEAFF
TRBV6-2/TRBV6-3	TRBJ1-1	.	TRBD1	TGTGCCAGCAGTTACGTTGGGACAGGGGGAAGGAACACTGAAGCTTTCTTT	CASSYVGTGGRNTEAFF
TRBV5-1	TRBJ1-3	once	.	TGCGCCAGCAGCCCCCTACAGGGAGCCGGTATCGGAAACACCATATATTTT	CASSPLQGAGIGNTIYF
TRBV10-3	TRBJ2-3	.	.	TGTGCCACTCAGATAGTCAGTACAGATACGCAGTATTTT	CATQIVSTDTQYF
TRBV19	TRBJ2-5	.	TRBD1	TGTGCCAGTAGTTTGGGCCGGGACAGGGTGGAGACCCAGTACTTC	CASSLGRDRVETQYF
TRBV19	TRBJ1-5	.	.	TGTGCCAGCCAATATAGCAATCAGCCCCAGCATTTT	CASQYSNQPQHF
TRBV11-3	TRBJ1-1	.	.	TGTGCCAGCAGCTTAGAGGGACGGATGAACACTGAAGCTTTCTTT	CASSLEGRMNTEAFF
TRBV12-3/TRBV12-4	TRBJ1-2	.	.	TGTGCCAGCAGTCTAAGGGAGAGTGGCTACACCTTC	CASSLRESGYTF
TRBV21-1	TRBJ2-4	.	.	TGTGCCAGCAGGATCTGGACATTAGCCAAAAACATTCAGTACTTC	CASRIWTLAKNIQYF
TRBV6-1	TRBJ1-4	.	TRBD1	TGTGCCAGCAGGAGACCCCGGGACAGGGGAACAACTAATGAAAAACTGTTTTTT	CASRRPRDRGTTNEKLFF
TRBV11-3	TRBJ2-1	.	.	TGTGCCAGCAGCCCACAGCCGGGAACGTACAATGAGCAGTTCTTC	CASSPQPGTYNEQFF
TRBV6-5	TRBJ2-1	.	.	TGTGCCAGCAGTTTGGGTGGTGAGCAGTTCTTC	CASSLGGEQFF
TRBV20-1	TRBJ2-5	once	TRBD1	TGCAGTGCTAGACGTTTAACAGGGGAGTGGGAGACCCAGTACTTC	CSARRLTGEWETQYF
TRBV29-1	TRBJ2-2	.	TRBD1	TGCAGCGTTGGGCAGGGGGCCGCCGGGGAGCTGTTTTTT	CSVGQGAAGELFF
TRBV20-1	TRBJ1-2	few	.	TGCAGTGCTAGACTACGACAGGTAGATCCTAAATCTGGCTACACCTTC	CSARLRQVDPKSGYTF
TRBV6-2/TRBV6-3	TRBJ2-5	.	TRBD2	TGTGCCAGCAGTTACTCCCTAGCGGGGGGGTTTAGAGAGACCCAGTACTTC	CASSYSLAGGFRETQYF
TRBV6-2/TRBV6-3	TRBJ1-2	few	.	TGTGCCAGCAGTTTGGGAGGGGTTCCAAACTATGGCTACACCTTC	CASSLGGVPNYGYTF
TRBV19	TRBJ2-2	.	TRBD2	TGTGCCAGTAGTATAGGGAGGGGAACTAGCGGGGTCGGCGGGGAGCTGTTTTTT	CASSIGRGTSGVGGELFF
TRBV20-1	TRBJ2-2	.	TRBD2	TGCAGTGCTAGAGATCTGACTAGCGGGAGCGGGGAGCTGTTTTTT	CSARDLTSGSGELFF
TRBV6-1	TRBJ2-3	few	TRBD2	TGTGCCAGCAATGGACTAGCAAGGGATACGCAGTATTTT	CASNGLARDTQYF
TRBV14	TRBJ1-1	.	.	TGTGCCAGCAGCCAAAACGTCGGCACTGAAGCTTTCTTT	CASSQNVGTEAFF
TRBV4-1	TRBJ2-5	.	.	TGCGCCAGCAGCCAAGATGGGGGGGGGCGAGAGACCCAGTACTTC	CASSQDGGGRETQYF
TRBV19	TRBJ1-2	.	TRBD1	TGTGCCAGTAGACGACAGGGGGAGTATGGCTACACCTTC	CASRRQGEYGYTF
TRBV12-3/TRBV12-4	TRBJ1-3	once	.	TGTGCCAGCAGTTTTGGGAGCTCTGGAAACACCATATATTTT	CASSFGSSGNTIYF
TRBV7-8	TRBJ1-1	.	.	TGTGCCAGCAGCCTCGGAGGGCACCTGAACACTGAAGCTTTCTTT	CASSLGGHLNTEAFF
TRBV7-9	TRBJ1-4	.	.	TGTGCCAGCAGCCCCGTGGGGGGGTCGTGGGAAAAACTGTTTTTT	CASSPVGGSWEKLFF
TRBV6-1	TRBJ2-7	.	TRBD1	TGTGCCAGCAGTGGTGGGACAGGGCTTTACGAGCAGTACTTC	CASSGGTGLYEQYF
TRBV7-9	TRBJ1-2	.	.	TGTGCCAGCGGCCTGGCCGGGCAGGACTACACCTTC	CASGLAGQDYTF